This T cell receptor (beta chain) is from a study of OX40 agonist ivuxolimab in advanced cancers. Measured with immunoSEQ multiplex PCR; TCRdb has only the in-frame clones, and not every one. The sample carries 150,000 to 190,000 clones, roughly 94% recorded once. V was pared by 1 base and J by 0 bases, with 21 bases between. In germline, CDR1 is SEHNR, CDR2 FQNEAQ (reference sequence). CDR3 length equals 19 residues. The chain carries TRBV7-9 and TRBJ1-1; D is possibly TRBD1 (5 bases). This clonotype was sampled from an adult with an advanced solid tumor such as melanoma, head and neck, liver or kidney cancer. The input for sequencing was CD4+ or CD8+ T cells sorted from blood, taken in a trial of the OX40 agonist ivuxolimab. The CDR3 is CASSLEPPTPGAMNTEAFF. CDR3 in DNA: TGTGCCAGCAGCTTAGAGCCACCCACGCCCGGGGCGATGAACACTGAAGCTTTCTTT.